A selection of T cell receptor beta chains follows, all from one sample in a study of shared clonotypes between healthy human individuals. Produced via immunoSEQ multiplex PCR; TCRdb's table is partial and in-frame only. The sample carries about 2.4 million clones, approximately 93% recorded once. Sequences were obtained from naive CD4+ T cells from PBMCs. The receptors were gathered from a young man in good health. Some clones in this sample may be carry-over from other donors' samples. CDR3s leave out the opening cysteine and the closing phenylalanine or tryptophan. Fields, in order: V gene, J gene, clone size, CDR3 protein. Rows give clone size only sometimes, using once, few, many, or a class for an expanded clone.

TRBV5-1	TRBJ1-4	.	ASSQRMRGGTNEKLF
TRBV7-9	TRBJ2-7	.	ASSPKLAGETDEQY
TRBV10-1	TRBJ2-2	once	ASSAETPYGELF
TRBV7-3	TRBJ2-7	once	ASSLTGGRAYEQY
TRBV5-1	TRBJ1-1	few	ASIVDTTNTEAF
TRBV27	TRBJ1-3	.	ASSPDKGSYSGNTIY
TRBV5-6	TRBJ2-7	.	ASSLVSSGILKNEQY
TRBV19	TRBJ2-6	.	ASIAGTTPSGANVLT
TRBV25-1	TRBJ2-5	.	ASTTGLYPQETQY
TRBV7-2	TRBJ2-7	.	ASSLKSGGAYEQY
TRBV28	TRBJ1-4	.	ASSDSGALGEKLF
TRBV4-1	TRBJ2-5	.	ASSQAGLAGVLETQY
TRBV6-5	TRBJ2-7	.	ASSSPRGNEQY
TRBV14	TRBJ2-5	once	ASSQDKGIEKTQY
TRBV4-3	TRBJ1-5	.	ASSQEWGQGNQPQH
TRBV7-7	TRBJ2-3	.	ASSLGVAGGDTQY
TRBV25-1	TRBJ2-1	.	ASSSSGRGSYNEQF
TRBV19	TRBJ1-5	.	ASFDTDHYSNQPQH
TRBV9	TRBJ1-1	few	ASSALPGSTEAF
TRBV5-1	TRBJ1-2	.	ASSLDSTGYT
TRBV7-2	TRBJ2-1	few	ASSLFRAGLVSEQF
TRBV19	TRBJ2-3	.	ASSRQASTDTQY
TRBV28	TRBJ2-5	.	ASSLSGTGEETQY
TRBV4-3	.	.	ASSQVRFYEQY
TRBV6-1	TRBJ1-4	.	ASSLDRGLGEKLF
TRBV9	TRBJ2-1	.	ASSVSGTTIYNEQF
TRBV18	.	.	ASSPVTGVEQY
TRBV6-6	TRBJ2-2	.	ASSYPGTGNTGELF
TRBV27	TRBJ2-7	once	ASSNRGVYEQY
TRBV6-5	TRBJ2-7	.	ASSRQGVYEQY
TRBV2	TRBJ2-1	.	ASGRDRSYNEQF
TRBV30	TRBJ2-2	.	AWTHRLASGELF
TRBV6-4	TRBJ2-1	once	ASSDTYLAGGSYNEQF
TRBV18	TRBJ1-1	.	ASSPHSDTEAF
TRBV7-2	TRBJ2-5	.	ASSEGGYGQETQY
TRBV29-1	TRBJ1-2	.	SVAGRVGVGYT
TRBV9	TRBJ2-1	.	ASGPGARYNEQF
TRBV7-8	TRBJ2-7	.	ASSPRDTSYEQY
TRBV7-3	TRBJ2-1	.	ASSLPGAYNEQF
TRBV11-3	TRBJ2-2	few	ASSLNTGELF
TRBV19	TRBJ2-7	.	ASSPPGGVSYEQY
TRBV7-9	TRBJ1-1	.	ASSLVAEAF
TRBV7-2	TRBJ1-2	.	ASSLPPQRSYGYT
TRBV11-3	TRBJ2-1	.	ASSLGDRQGYNEQF
TRBV11-2	TRBJ2-7	.	ASSLGPLLHYEQY
TRBV5-1	TRBJ1-2	.	ASSLAGHGYT
TRBV5-1	TRBJ2-5	.	ASSRTRLAELQETQY
TRBV18	TRBJ2-5	.	ASSPRGLAGGETQY
TRBV5-4	TRBJ2-2	.	ASNLGASGNTGELF
TRBV9	TRBJ2-5	.	ASSVGGQETQY
TRBV7-3	TRBJ2-3	.	ASSLAGGTDTQY
TRBV11-1	TRBJ1-4	.	ASSYQTGGLNEKLF
TRBV18	TRBJ1-2	.	ASSPSRGLGGYT